This T cell receptor (beta chain) was retrieved from a study of OX40 agonist ivuxolimab in advanced cancers. Study-wide background: Dose-escalation patients' cancers were hepatocellular carcinoma, melanoma, renal cell or head and neck cancer. Antecedent anti-PD-1, anti-PD-L1 or anti-CTLA-4 therapy was permissible, with around 41% having received some.

Germline V gene data show CDR1 as LGHNA and CDR2 as YNFKEQ. This CDR3 is 15 amino acids long. The V and J ends lost 3 bases and 8 bases, in that order; junction bases with no gene match: 8. There are a few counts of this clone. Its antigen is unidentified. Whole-study results and caveats: More expanded clones were seen, on average, in CD8+ T cells than in CD4+.

Using immunoSEQ multiplex PCR, the repertoire was profiled, and TCRdb retains in-frame clones only, with some absent. The sample lists 30,000 to 40,000 clones; nearly 75% were seen once. This specimen was CD4+ or CD8+ T cells sorted from blood, taken in a trial of the OX40 agonist ivuxolimab. The chain joins TRBV4-2 to TRBJ1-2, with 11 bases fitting TRBD1. The receptor was derived from an adult with an advanced solid tumor such as melanoma, head and neck, liver or kidney cancer. The DNA of the CDR3 is TGTGCCAGCAGCCATGGACAGGGGGCGTGGGTAGGCTACACCTTC. This sequence encodes CASSHGQGAWVGYTF.